Shown below are 14 T cell receptor beta chains from a single sample sequenced in a study of cytomegalovirus exposure and HLA in healthy donors. The method was immunoSEQ multiplex PCR; TCRdb's version includes in-frame clones alone and lacks a portion of them. In the table there are 180,000 or so clones, approximately 90% of which are singletons. The specimen sequenced was PBMCs. The receptors come from a woman aged 30 to 39 in good health and CMV-seronegative.

The chain employs TRBV5-6 and TRBJ1-2, with TRBD1 matching over 9 bases. Unmatched junction bases numbered 12, after V lost 3 bases and J lost 6 bases. The CDR3 runs 16 residues. CDR1 is SGHDT, CDR2 YYEEEE, per germline. DNA of the CDR3: TGTGCCAGCAGCTGGGGATACAGGGGGCGCCTTAATGGCTACACCTTC. Translating gives CASSWGYRGRLNGYTF. The full variable domain, in which reference TRBV5-6 and TRBJ1-2 provide the parts outside the CDR3, is DAGVTQSPTHLIKTRGQQVTLRCSPKSGHDTVSWYQQALGQGPQFIFQYYEEEERQRGNFPDRFSGHQFPNYSSELNVNALLLGDSALYLCASSWGYRGRLNGYTFGSGTRLTVV.

V usage is TRBV7-9 and J usage is TRBJ2-2; D is undetermined. Trimming pared 5 bases from V and 6 bases from J, leaving 7 bases between. Germline V CDR1 and CDR2: SEHNR, FQNEAQ (reference sequence). There are 12 residues in the CDR3. CDR3 sequence: CASSPFSGELFF. Written as DNA, the CDR3 is TGTGCCAGCAGCCCCTTTTCCGGGGAGCTGTTTTTT.

This rearrangement joins TRBV2 to TRBJ1-4; unclear D gene. Trimming shortened V by 6 bases and J by 2 bases, and 7 bases separated the two germline ends. Germline V gene lookup returns CDR1 SNHLY and CDR2 FYNNEI. The CDR3 covers 13 residues. CDR3 in amino acids: CASRWRTNEKLFF. CDR3 nucleotide sequence: TGTGCCAGCAGGTGGCGGACTAATGAAAAACTGTTTTTT.

This clone showed up just a few times. This rearrangement joins TRBV29-1 to TRBJ1-2; D gene uncertain. The ends were cut back, 5 bases at V and 2 bases at J, with 18 bases in the middle. Germline-derived CDR1 and CDR2 are SQVTM and ANQGSEA. CDR3 length: 15 residues. The CDR3 DNA reads TGCAGCGTTACGCAGTCGGTGTCAGGCAACTATGGCTACACCTTC. Protein product: CSVTQSVSGNYGYTF.

The chain couples TRBV5-6 to TRBJ2-3; 13 bases match TRBD2. The germline CDR1 and CDR2 sequences are SGHDT and YYEEEE. V was clipped by 4 bases and J by 1 base; unmatched bases: 3. This CDR3 spans 16 amino acids. CDR3 amino acids: CASSGGTSGGTDTQYF. Here the CDR3 DNA reads TGTGCCAGCAGCGGAGGGACTAGCGGGGGCACAGATACGCAGTATTTT.

The rearrangement joins TRBV29-1 to TRBJ1-3, with D maybe TRBD1 (6 bases). The CDR3 runs 17 residues. V was clipped by 6 bases and J by 0 bases, with 21 bases between them. Germline V CDR1 and CDR2: SQVTM, ANQGSEA. This chain's CDR3 is CSVRTGPTGNSGNTIYF. The CDR3 nucleotides are TGCAGCGTCCGTACCGGGCCAACAGGGAACTCTGGAAACACCATATATTTT.

CDR3 sequence (DNA): TGTGCCAGCAGCCTGACTAGCGGGTTACAAGAGACCCAGTACTTC. This codes for CASSLTSGLQETQYF. The chain combines TRBV7-9 with TRBJ2-5; TRBD2 matches at 10 bases. The CDR3 is 15 residues long. V was clipped by 5 bases and J by 2 bases; unmatched bases: 5. CDR1 SEHNR and CDR2 FQNEAQ come from the germline V gene (reference sequence).

This chain uses TRBV4-3 with TRBJ2-7, with D possibly matching TRBD1 (6 bases). Looked up from germline, CDR1 is LGHNA and CDR2 is YSLEER. The V end was cut by 0 bases, the J end by 7 bases, with 16 bases between. This CDR3 region has 15 residues. The CDR3 DNA reads TGCGCCAGCAGCCAAGATAATAGCAGGGGATATGAGCAGTACTTC. Translating gives CASSQDNSRGYEQYF.

The chain employs TRBV7-9 and TRBJ1-1; D possibly corresponds to TRBD1 (5 bases). CDR1 SEHNR and CDR2 FQNEAQ come from the germline V gene (reference sequence). Trimming left V 0 bases short and J 3 bases short, with 8 bases between. The CDR3 has 14 residues. CDR3 loop: CASSLAGRDTEAFF. In DNA, the CDR3 is TGTGCCAGCAGCTTAGCCGGCAGGGACACTGAAGCTTTCTTT. The full variable domain, its missing parts supplied by reference TRBV7-9 and TRBJ1-1, is DTGVSQNPRHKITKRGQNVTFRCDPISEHNRLYWYRQTLGQGPEFLTYFQNEAQLEKSRLLSDRFSAERPKGSFSTLEIQRTEQGDSAMYLCASSLAGRDTEAFFGQGTRLTVV.

As to this clone: The sample carries other DNA sequences with the same CDR3. The chain links TRBV7-2 to TRBJ1-5; D ambiguous. The V gene's germline CDR1 is SGHTA and CDR2 FQGNSA. The V and J ends lost 1 base and 1 base respectively, with 8 bases between them. The CDR3 consists of 15 residues. The CDR3 reads CASSLGAGSNQPQHF. The CDR3 region has the DNA TGTGCCAGCAGCTTAGGGGCGGGAAGCAATCAGCCCCAGCATTTT.

Details on this clone: In the same sample, other DNA sequences code for this CDR3. The gene calls are TRBV5-1 and TRBJ1-2; 9 positions match TRBD1. J gave up 8 bases and V 4 bases, and 3 bases lay outside the gene matches. The CDR3 consists of 12 residues. Germline CDR1 SGHRS, CDR2 YFSETQ. In DNA form, the CDR3 reads TGCGCCAGCAGCCCTGGGACAGGGGGCTACACCTTC. This translates into CASSPGTGGYTF.

The V call is TRBV4-1, the J call TRBJ1-6; D unclear. The germline CDR1 and CDR2 sequences are MGHRA and YSYEKL. Trimming took 0 bases from V and 5 from J, leaving 14 bases between them. The CDR3 is 17 residues long. CDR3 DNA: TGCGCCAGCAGCCAAGATAAGGCCAGGTCCAATAATTCACCCCTCCACTTT. Translated, it gives CASSQDKARSNNSPLHF.

This clone was picked up one time. This sequence joins TRBV11-2 and TRBJ2-7; no clear D gene. Germline V gene data show CDR1 as SGHAT and CDR2 as FQNNGV. This CDR3 contains 12 residues. V shed 5 bases and J shed 5 bases, with 10 bases lying between them. The chain's CDR3 is CASSLIFNEQYF. CDR3 in DNA: TGTGCCAGCAGCCTAATTTTTAACGAGCAGTACTTC.

This clone occurred once. The chain links TRBV5-6 to TRBJ1-1; D is unresolved. CDR3 length: 14 amino acids. Germline V gene sequence: CDR1 SGHDT, CDR2 YYEEEE. The ends were cut back, 4 bases at V and 4 bases at J, with 14 bases in the middle. This CDR3 reads CASSGEAAGTEAFF. As DNA, the CDR3 is TGTGCCAGCAGCGGTGAGGCGGCCGGCACTGAAGCTTTCTTT.